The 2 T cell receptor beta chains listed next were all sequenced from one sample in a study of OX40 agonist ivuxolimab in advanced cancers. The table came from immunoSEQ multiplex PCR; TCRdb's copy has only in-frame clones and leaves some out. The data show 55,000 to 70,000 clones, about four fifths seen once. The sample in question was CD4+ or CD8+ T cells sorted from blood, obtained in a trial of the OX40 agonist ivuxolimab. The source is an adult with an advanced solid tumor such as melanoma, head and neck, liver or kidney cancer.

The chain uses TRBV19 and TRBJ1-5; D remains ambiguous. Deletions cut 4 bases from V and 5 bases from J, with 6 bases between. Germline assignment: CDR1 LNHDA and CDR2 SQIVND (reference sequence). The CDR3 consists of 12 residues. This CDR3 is CASSTRDQPQHF. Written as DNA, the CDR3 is TGTGCCAGTAGTACGAGGGATCAGCCCCAGCATTTT.

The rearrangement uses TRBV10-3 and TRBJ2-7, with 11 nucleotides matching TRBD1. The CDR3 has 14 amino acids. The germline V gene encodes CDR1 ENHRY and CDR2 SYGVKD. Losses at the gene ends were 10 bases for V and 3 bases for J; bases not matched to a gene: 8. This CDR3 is CATRTGGRVYEQYF. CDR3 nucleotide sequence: TGTGCCACCAGGACAGGGGGCCGTGTCTACGAGCAGTACTTC.